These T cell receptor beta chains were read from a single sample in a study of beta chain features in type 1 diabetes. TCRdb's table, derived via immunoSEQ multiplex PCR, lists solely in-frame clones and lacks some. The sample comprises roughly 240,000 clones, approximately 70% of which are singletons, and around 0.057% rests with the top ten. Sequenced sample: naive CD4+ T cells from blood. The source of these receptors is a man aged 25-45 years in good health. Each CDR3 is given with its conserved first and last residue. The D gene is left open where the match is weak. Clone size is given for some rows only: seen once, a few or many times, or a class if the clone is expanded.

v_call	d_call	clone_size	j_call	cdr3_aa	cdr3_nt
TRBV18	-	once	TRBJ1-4	CASSPGQSTNEKLFF	TGTGCCAGCTCACCTGGACAGTCAACTAATGAAAAACTGTTTTTT
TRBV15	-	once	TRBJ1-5	CATSRDTGGNQPQHF	TGTGCCACCAGCAGAGATACCGGGGGGAATCAGCCCCAGCATTTT
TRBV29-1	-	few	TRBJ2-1	CSVEDLRSSYNEQFF	TGCAGCGTTGAAGATCTGCGCAGCTCCTACAATGAGCAGTTCTTC
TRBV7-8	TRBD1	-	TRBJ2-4	CASSLTDRGLDIQYF	TGTGCCAGCAGCTTAACCGACAGGGGATTAGACATTCAGTACTTC
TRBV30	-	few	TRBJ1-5	CAWSGRNNQPQHF	TGTGCCTGGAGTGGACGGAACAATCAGCCCCAGCATTTT
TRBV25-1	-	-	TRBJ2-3	CASSEAHRGTDTQYF	TGTGCCAGCAGTGAAGCCCACAGGGGCACAGATACGCAGTATTTT
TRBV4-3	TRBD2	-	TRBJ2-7	CASGPGLAGSYEQYF	TGCGCCAGCGGTCCGGGACTAGCGGGATCCTACGAGCAGTACTTC
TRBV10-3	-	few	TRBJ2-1	CAISESSGALNEQFF	TGTGCCATCAGTGAGTCGTCCGGGGCGTTGAATGAGCAGTTCTTC
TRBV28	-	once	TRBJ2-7	CASSGARTYEQYF	TGTGCCAGCAGTGGGGCCAGAACCTACGAGCAGTACTTC
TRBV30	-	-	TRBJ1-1	CAWNQDTEAFF	TGTGCCTGGAACCAGGACACTGAAGCTTTCTTT
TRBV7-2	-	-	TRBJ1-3	CASSSSFRESGNTIYF	TGTGCCAGCAGCTCCTCCTTCAGGGAGTCGGGAAACACCATATATTTT
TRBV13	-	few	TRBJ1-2	CASRGRKGGYTF	TGTGCCAGCAGGGGCCGGAAAGGTGGCTACACCTTC
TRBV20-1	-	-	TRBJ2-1	CSASRSFEQFF	TGCAGTGCCAGCCGGAGTTTTGAGCAGTTCTTC
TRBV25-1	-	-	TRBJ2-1	CASSRTRASNEQFF	TGTGCCAGCAGTCGAACCAGGGCCTCCAATGAGCAGTTCTTC
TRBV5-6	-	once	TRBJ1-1	CASSLRENMNTEAFF	TGTGCCAGCAGCTTGCGGGAGAATATGAACACTGAAGCTTTCTTT
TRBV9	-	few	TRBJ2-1	CASSVSRLSEQFF	TGTGCCAGCAGCGTCTCTAGATTGAGTGAGCAGTTCTTC
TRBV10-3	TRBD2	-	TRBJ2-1	CAILDQRESNEQFF	TGTGCCATCTTAGACCAGCGGGAGAGCAATGAGCAGTTCTTC
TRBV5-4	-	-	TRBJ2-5	CASSLGPNPQETQYF	TGTGCCAGCAGCTTGGGGCCCAATCCACAAGAGACCCAGTACTTC
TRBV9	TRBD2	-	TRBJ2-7	CASSVAGTSSYEQYF	TGTGCCAGCAGCGTCGCCGGGACTAGCTCCTACGAGCAGTACTTC
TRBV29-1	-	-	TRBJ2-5	CSVELGREETQYF	TGCAGCGTTGAATTAGGCAGGGAAGAGACCCAGTACTTC
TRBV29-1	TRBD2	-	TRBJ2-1	CSGGGAANEQFF	TGCAGCGGCGGGGGGGCGGCCAATGAGCAGTTCTTC
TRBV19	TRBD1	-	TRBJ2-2	CASKSRGRTGELFF	TGTGCCAGTAAATCCAGGGGGAGAACCGGGGAGCTGTTTTTT
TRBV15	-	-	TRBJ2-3	CATSRVLGGQGTDTQYF	TGTGCCACCAGCAGAGTCTTAGGGGGGCAGGGCACAGATACGCAGTATTTT
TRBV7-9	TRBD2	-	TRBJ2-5	CASSLLGTRETQYF	TGTGCCAGCAGCCTTCTGGGGACTAGAGAGACCCAGTACTTC
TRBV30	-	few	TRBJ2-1	CAWRRTGGNEQFF	TGTGCCTGGAGACGAACTGGCGGTAATGAGCAGTTCTTC
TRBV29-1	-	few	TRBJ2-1	CSVTQAAVEQFF	TGCAGCGTTACGCAGGCGGCCGTTGAGCAGTTCTTC
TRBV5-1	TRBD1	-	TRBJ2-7	CASSLSGTGLHEQYF	TGCGCCAGCAGCCTCTCCGGGACAGGGTTACACGAGCAGTACTTC
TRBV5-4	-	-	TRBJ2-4	CASSLPQGGTKNIQYF	TGTGCCAGCAGCTTGCCTCAGGGGGGGACCAAAAACATTCAGTACTTC
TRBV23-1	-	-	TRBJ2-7	CASSRPSRQYF	TGCGCCAGCAGTCGGCCATCACGGCAGTACTTC
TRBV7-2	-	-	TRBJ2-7	CASSFSYEQYF	TGTGCCAGCAGCTTCTCCTACGAGCAGTACTTC
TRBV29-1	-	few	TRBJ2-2	CSASLARELFF	TGCAGCGCTTCACTAGCAAGGGAGCTGTTTTTT
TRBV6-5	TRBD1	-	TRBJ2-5	CASTVPGGGETQYF	TGTGCCAGCACAGTACCAGGGGGCGGAGAGACCCAGTACTTC
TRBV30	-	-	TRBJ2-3	CAWTQQGVSTDTQYF	TGTGCCTGGACCCAACAGGGTGTATCCACAGATACGCAGTATTTT
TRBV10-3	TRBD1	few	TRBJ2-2	CAIGTDVNGELFF	TGTGCCATCGGGACAGACGTCAACGGGGAGCTGTTTTTT
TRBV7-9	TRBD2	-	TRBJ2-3	CASSKIGLAGPTDTQYF	TGTGCCAGCAGCAAAATAGGACTAGCGGGACCCACAGATACGCAGTATTTT
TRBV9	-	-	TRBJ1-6	CASSVGVKGGKDSPLHF	TGTGCCAGCAGCGTAGGAGTCAAGGGGGGTAAGGATTCACCCCTCCACTTT
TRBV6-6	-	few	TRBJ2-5	CASSYKGGLETQYF	TGTGCCAGCAGTTACAAGGGGGGTTTAGAGACCCAGTACTTC
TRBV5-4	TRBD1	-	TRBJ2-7	CASSSRQGSVEQYF	TGTGCCAGCAGCTCCCGACAGGGATCGGTCGAGCAGTACTTC
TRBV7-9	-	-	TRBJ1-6	CASSPTGPDNSPLHF	TGTGCCAGCAGCCCTACAGGGCCCGATAATTCACCCCTCCACTTT
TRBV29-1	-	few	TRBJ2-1	CSVLGGPSYNEQFF	TGCAGCGTTCTAGGGGGTCCCTCCTACAATGAGCAGTTCTTC
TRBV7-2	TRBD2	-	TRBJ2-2	CASSPLSSGSAGELFF	TGTGCCAGCAGCCCCCTAAGTAGCGGGTCCGCCGGGGAGCTGTTTTTT
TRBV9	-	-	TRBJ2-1	CASSVSGGRSYNEQFF	TGTGCCAGCAGCGTCAGTGGGGGTCGTTCCTACAATGAGCAGTTCTTC
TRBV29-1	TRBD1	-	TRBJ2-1	CSVADRGPYNEQFF	TGCAGCGTTGCCGACAGGGGACCCTACAATGAGCAGTTCTTC
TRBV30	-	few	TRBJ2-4	CAWSVWREKNIQYF	TGTGCCTGGAGTGTTTGGCGGGAAAAAAACATTCAGTACTTC
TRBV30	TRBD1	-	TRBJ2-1	CAWSRDRGSYNEQFF	TGTGCCTGGAGCCGGGACAGGGGATCCTACAATGAGCAGTTCTTC
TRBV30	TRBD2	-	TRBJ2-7	CAWSPPGRAYEQYF	TGTGCCTGGAGCCCCCCCGGGAGGGCCTACGAGCAGTACTTC
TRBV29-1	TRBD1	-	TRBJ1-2	CSAGTGRGYTF	TGCAGCGCCGGGACAGGGAGAGGCTACACCTTC
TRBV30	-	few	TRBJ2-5	CAWSVGRKETQYF	TGTGCCTGGAGTGTCGGAAGGAAAGAGACCCAGTACTTC
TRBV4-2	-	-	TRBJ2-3	CASSPRSRTMGADTQYF	TGTGCCAGCAGCCCCCGATCAAGAACAATGGGGGCAGATACGCAGTATTTT
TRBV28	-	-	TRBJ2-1	CASREGGPYNEQFF	TGTGCCAGCAGGGAAGGGGGACCATACAATGAGCAGTTCTTC
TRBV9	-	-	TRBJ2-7	CASSVGQPGNEQYF	TGTGCCAGCAGCGTAGGGCAACCGGGGAACGAGCAGTACTTC
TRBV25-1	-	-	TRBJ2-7	CASSDGVSYEQYF	TGTGCCAGCAGTGATGGGGTATCCTACGAGCAGTACTTC
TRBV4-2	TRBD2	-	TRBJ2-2	CASSQEAGLNTGELFF	TGTGCCAGCAGCCAAGAAGCGGGGCTGAACACCGGGGAGCTGTTTTTT
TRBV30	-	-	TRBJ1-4	CAWSVRQGRKLFF	TGTGCCTGGAGTGTACGGCAAGGAAGGAAACTGTTTTTT